This passage covers 13 T cell receptor beta chains from one sample sequenced in a study of T cell changes during pregnancy in multiple sclerosis. The method was immunoSEQ multiplex PCR; TCRdb's version includes in-frame clones alone and lacks a portion of them. The sample records some 80,000 clones, around 92% being singletons. Source: peripheral blood, taken in the first trimester of pregnancy. The receptors derive from a female donor in good health, enrolled as a control in a pregnancy study.

The J gene is TRBJ1-1, the V gene TRBV9, with 7 bases that match TRBD1. The germline V gene has CDR1 SGDLS and CDR2 YYNGEE. After removal of 4 bases from V and 3 bases from J, the junction contained 9 bases not matched to a gene. This CDR3 has 15 amino acids. CDR3 nucleotide sequence: TGTGCCAGCAGCTCCCACAGGGGCTACGACACTGAAGCTTTCTTT. It is translated as CASSSHRGYDTEAFF.

The chain links TRBV27 to TRBJ2-5, with 12 nucleotides matching TRBD1. The ends lost 4 bases at V and 5 bases at J; junction bases unmatched: 5. This CDR3 is built from 15 residues. Germline CDR1 and CDR2: MNHEY and SMNVEV (reference sequence). CDR3 in amino acids: CASSWGTGGRETQYF. DNA for the CDR3: TGTGCCAGCAGTTGGGGGACAGGGGGCCGGGAGACCCAGTACTTC.

This rearrangement joins TRBV27 to TRBJ1-5; D possibly corresponds to TRBD1 (5 bases). Germline loops: CDR1 MNHEY, CDR2 SMNVEV (reference sequence). V dropped 4 bases and J dropped 2 bases, with 15 bases sitting between them. The CDR3 has 16 residues. The CDR3: CASSYGGEVGNQPQHF. The CDR3 nucleotides are TGTGCCAGCAGTTACGGAGGGGAGGTCGGCAATCAGCCCCAGCATTTT.

The chain carries TRBV19 and TRBJ2-5, with 11 bases aligning to TRBD2. The CDR3 runs 16 residues. Germline V gene sequence: CDR1 LNHDA, CDR2 SQIVND (reference sequence). Unmatched junction bases numbered 2, after V lost 1 base and J lost 1 base. Here the CDR3 DNA reads TGTGCCAGTAGTATAGGTCTAGCGGGGGGCCAAGAGACCCAGTACTTC. Translating it yields CASSIGLAGGQETQYF.

DNA for the CDR3: TGCGCCAGCAGCCCCCGTTCCGCCTTAGCGGGCCCGGATACGCAGTATTTT. Translated: CASSPRSALAGPDTQYF. The chain has TRBV4-3 and TRBJ2-3, with 7 nucleotides matching TRBD2. The CDR3 totals 17 residues. The V gene's germline CDR1 is LGHNA and CDR2 YSLEER. V shed 4 bases, J shed 6 bases, and the junction held 16 bases outside the gene matches.

This clone was observed once. The gene calls are TRBV5-1 and TRBJ2-2, with D maybe TRBD2 (5 bases). The germline CDR1 and CDR2 sequences are SGHRS and YFSETQ. Between the trimmed V and J ends, which lost 2 bases and 2 bases, there was a span of 7 bases. The CDR3 has 14 amino acids. The CDR3 region has the DNA TGCGCCAGCAGCTTTACGGGAAACACCGGGGAGCTGTTTTTT. Translating it yields CASSFTGNTGELFF.

The sample holds a few counts of this clone. This sequence joins TRBV25-1 and TRBJ2-3, with 8 bases that match TRBD2. CDR3 length: 15 amino acids. V lost 3 bases and J lost 2; bases outside the gene matches: 4. Germline V gene data show CDR1 as MGHDK and CDR2 as SYGVNS. CDR3 protein: CASSDSGEFTDTQYF. CDR3 bases: TGTGCCAGCAGTGATAGCGGGGAGTTCACAGATACGCAGTATTTT.

The rearrangement joins TRBV5-1 to TRBJ2-3; a weak D match, TRBD1 (5 bases). This CDR3 has 15 amino acids. Germline CDR1 is SGHRS and CDR2 is YFSETQ. V was cut by 0 bases and J by 2 bases, with 10 bases left in between. The CDR3 DNA reads TGCGCCAGCAGCTTGGGGCAGGGCCCCACAGATACGCAGTATTTT. Translation: CASSLGQGPTDTQYF.

In this sample, this clone turned up once. This chain joins TRBV10-1 and TRBJ2-1; D not certain. The V gene's germline CDR1 is WNHNN and CDR2 SYGVQD (reference sequence). CDR3 length: 13 amino acids. V lost 2 bases, J lost 4 bases, and 6 bases lay in between. The DNA for the CDR3 is TGCGCCAGCAGTGAGATACGGTACAATGAGCAGTTCTTC. Its translation: CASSEIRYNEQFF.

This rearrangement joins TRBV15 to TRBJ2-7, with 7 bases lining up with TRBD1. Germline loops: CDR1 LNHNV, CDR2 YYDKDF (reference sequence). CDR3 length: 15 residues. The junction had 6 bases not matched to a gene; V was cut back by 2 bases and J by 2 bases. The CDR3, as DNA: TGTGCCACCAGCAGACCGCCCCAGGGGGCCTACGAGCAGTACTTC. It encodes CATSRPPQGAYEQYF.

V and J are TRBV6-1 and TRBJ2-2; unclear D gene. Germline V CDR1 and CDR2: MNHNS, SASEGT. Trimming left V 1 base short and J 0 bases short, with 12 bases between. The CDR3 length is 17 residues. The CDR3 loop reads CASSEVGQTSNTGELFF. CDR3 nucleotide sequence: TGTGCCAGCAGTGAAGTTGGGCAGACCTCGAACACCGGGGAGCTGTTTTTT.

This clone has more than one count but fewer than ten. The genes are TRBV7-2 and TRBJ2-1; 8 nucleotides align to TRBD2. The CDR3 is 17 residues long. Germline CDR1 is SGHTA and CDR2 is FQGNSA. Trimming cost V 0 bases and J 2 bases; bases outside gene matches: 6. For the CDR3, the DNA is TGTGCCAGCAGCTTAGCCAGCGGGAGAGGCACCTACAATGAGCAGTTCTTC. Amino acid sequence: CASSLASGRGTYNEQFF.

The CDR3 DNA is TGTGCCAGCAGTGAGGGACTAGCGGTTGATGAGCAGTTCTTC. Translated, it gives CASSEGLAVDEQFF. This sequence joins TRBV2 and TRBJ2-1; 11 bases fit TRBD2. The V and J ends lost 3 bases and 8 bases, in that order; junction bases with no gene match: 3. The CDR3 consists of 14 residues. Germline CDR1 is SNHLY and CDR2 is FYNNEI.